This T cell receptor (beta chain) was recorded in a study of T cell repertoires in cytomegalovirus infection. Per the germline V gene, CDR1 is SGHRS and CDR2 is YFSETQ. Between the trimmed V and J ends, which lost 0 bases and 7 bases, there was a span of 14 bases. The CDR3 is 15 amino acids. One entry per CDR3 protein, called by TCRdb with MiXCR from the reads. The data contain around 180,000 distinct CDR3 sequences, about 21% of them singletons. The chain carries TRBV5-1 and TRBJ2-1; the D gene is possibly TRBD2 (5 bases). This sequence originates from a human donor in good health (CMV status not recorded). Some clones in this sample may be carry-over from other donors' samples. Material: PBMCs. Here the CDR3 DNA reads TGCGCCAGCAGCTTGGGAGGGCGCGTGGGTAATGAGCAGTTCTTC. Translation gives CASSLGGRVGNEQFF.